A selection of T cell receptor beta chains follows, all from one sample in a study of cytomegalovirus exposure and HLA in healthy donors. Repertoires were generated with immunoSEQ multiplex PCR, while TCRdb's copy carries only in-frame clones and drops some. The sample carries 120,000 or so clones, 75% to 85% recorded once. Sequenced input: PBMCs. Receptors were obtained from a man aged 25-45 years in good health and CMV-seropositive. Both conserved end residues are part of each CDR3. A D gene is named only where the DNA matches it firmly. A clone size is listed for some rows: how often the clone was seen (once, few, many), or a class if it is expanded.

j_gene,d_gene,v_gene,abundance,CDR3nt,CDR3aa
TRBJ2-3,NA,TRBV7-6,NA,TGTGCCAGCAGCTTAGGGGGGGGCGGGGGAGATACGCAGTATTTT,CASSLGGGGGDTQYF
TRBJ1-5,NA,TRBV6-1,NA,TGTGCCAGCAGAGCTGGACAGCTCAATCAGCCCCAGCATTTT,CASRAGQLNQPQHF
TRBJ2-5,NA,TRBV29-1,few,TGCAGCGTTGAAGAAGGGGTCCGCCCAGAGACCCAGTACTTC,CSVEEGVRPETQYF
TRBJ2-2,NA,TRBV9,NA,TGTGCCAGCAGCCCTCGGGACTCCGCGTCCGGGGAGCTGTTTTTT,CASSPRDSASGELFF
TRBJ1-5,TRBD1,TRBV9,NA,TGTGCCAGCAGCACCTCCGGACAGGGGGATCAGCCCCAGCATTTT,CASSTSGQGDQPQHF
TRBJ2-3,TRBD2,TRBV2,NA,TGTGCCAGCAGTGAAGTGGGGGGGGTTGGAGATACGCAGTATTTT,CASSEVGGVGDTQYF
TRBJ2-7,TRBD1,TRBV5-6,once,TGTGCCAGCAGCTGGGGGACAGGGAGGTTTTTCGAGCAGTACTTC,CASSWGTGRFFEQYF
TRBJ2-1,TRBD2,TRBV9,NA,TGTGCCAGCAGCGCTACCTTGGGGACTAGCGGGGTTTATTACAATGAGCAGTTCTTC,CASSATLGTSGVYYNEQFF
TRBJ2-1,TRBD2,TRBV4-2,once,TGTGCCAGCAGCCAAGTAGTAGCGGGGGGGTTGGGTGAGCAGTTCTTC,CASSQVVAGGLGEQFF
TRBJ2-7,NA,TRBV6-1,NA,TGTGCCAGCAGTGATGCTGGGCTGGATTCGGCCTACGAGCAGTACTTC,CASSDAGLDSAYEQYF
TRBJ1-4,TRBD1,TRBV6-1,NA,TGTGCCAGCAGTGAGACAGGGGGTGAAAAACTGTTTTTT,CASSETGGEKLFF
TRBJ1-6,TRBD1,TRBV6-1,NA,TGTGCCAGCACTCAAAGGGGACAGGCTAATTCACCCCTCCACTTT,CASTQRGQANSPLHF
TRBJ1-6,NA,TRBV7-3,NA,TGTGCCAGCAGTCCCACAGGCGACTATAATTCACCCCTCCACTTT,CASSPTGDYNSPLHF
TRBJ2-7,TRBD1,TRBV5-1,NA,TGCGCCAGCAGCTCGAACACAGGACAGGGCTCTCCCCACGAGCAGTACTTC,CASSSNTGQGSPHEQYF
TRBJ1-1,NA,TRBV6-1,NA,TGTGCCAGCAGTGAACAGGGGATGAACACTGAAGCTTTCTTT,CASSEQGMNTEAFF
TRBJ2-1,TRBD2,TRBV5-1,NA,TGCGCCAGCAGCTTGGCCGAAGCGGGGGGGATCAATGAGCAGTTCTTC,CASSLAEAGGINEQFF
TRBJ2-3,TRBD1,TRBV7-9,NA,TGTGCCAGCAGCCCGGACAGGGTGGCAGCGGATACGCAGTATTTT,CASSPDRVAADTQYF
TRBJ1-5,TRBD1,TRBV4-2,NA,TGTGCCAGCAGCCAAGAACAGGGGAATGGCAATCAGCCCCAGCATTTT,CASSQEQGNGNQPQHF
TRBJ2-7,NA,TRBV6-4,few,TGTGCCAGCAGTGCAGGGTCTTTCTACGAGCAGTACTTC,CASSAGSFYEQYF
TRBJ2-3,NA,TRBV9,NA,TGTGCCAGCAGCGTAGGTTACCTTGGACTCTTGGGGACAGATACGCAGTATTTT,CASSVGYLGLLGTDTQYF